This T cell receptor beta chain came from a study of radiation and T cells in renal cell carcinoma. Study-wide results and limits: No pretreatment tumor biopsies were available for baseline clonotypes.

This sample's time point: baseline pretreatment blood. The treatment here: 15 Gy SBRT to primary tumor, nephrectomy 4 weeks later. TCRdb keeps only in-frame clones here, not all; method: immunoSEQ multiplex PCR. Counted here are about 91,000 clones, about 79% occurring once; the ten biggest clones make up less than 7%. About this clone: Its antigen is not identified.

The germline V gene encodes CDR1 LNHDA and CDR2 SQIVND (reference sequence). Trimming pared 7 bases from V and 1 base from J, leaving 8 bases between. This CDR3 has 14 amino acids. The origin of this receptor is a man aged 55 to 70 with renal cell carcinoma. The V call is TRBV19, the J call TRBJ2-6; D gene uncertain. The source material was blood, sampled from a patient whose treatment included radiotherapy and nephrectomy. This CDR3 reads CASTPRSGANVLTF. The DNA for the CDR3 is TGTGCCAGTACCCCGCGATCTGGGGCCAACGTCCTGACTTTC.